Below, 14 T cell receptor beta chains from the same sample are listed, as sequenced in a study of blood T cell repertoires in COVID-19. The method was immunoSEQ multiplex PCR; TCRdb's version includes in-frame clones alone and lacks a portion of them. This repertoire shows 200,000 to 250,000 clones, roughly 75% found once; its top ten account for over 7%. The sample was peripheral blood. Receptor source: a woman in her seventies with acute or convalescent COVID-19.

The chain uses TRBV30 and TRBJ2-2; possibly TRBD1 for D (6 bases). This CDR3 comprises 13 residues. Looked up from germline, CDR1 is GTSNPN and CDR2 is SVGIG (reference sequence). The germline V and J ends were trimmed by 1 base and 7 bases, with 10 bases remaining between them. The CDR3 sequence is CAWSGSRGGELFF. The DNA for the CDR3 is TGTGCCTGGAGTGGCTCCAGGGGCGGGGAGCTGTTTTTT.

The CDR3 loop reads CAWSLEGGRKGTQYF. In nucleotides, the CDR3 is TGTGCCTGGAGCCTTGAGGGGGGGAGAAAGGGGACCCAGTACTTC. The chain has TRBV30 and TRBJ2-5; tentatively, D is TRBD2 (7 bases). This CDR3 has 15 residues. V lost 3 bases and J 7 bases, leaving 21 bases between the germline ends. CDR1 is GTSNPN, CDR2 SVGIG, per germline (reference sequence).

This clone turned up a few times. The rearrangement uses TRBV7-8 and TRBJ2-1; 7 bases line up with TRBD2. The CDR3 is made up of 13 amino acids. V was pared by 1 base and J by 6 bases, with 0 bases of the junction left unmatched. The germline V gene encodes CDR1 SGHVS and CDR2 FQNEAQ. The CDR3 nucleotides are TGTGCCAGCAGCTTAGGGGGGGGCAATGAGCAGTTCTTC. This gives the protein CASSLGGGNEQFF. The full variable domain, its missing parts supplied by reference TRBV7-8 and TRBJ2-1, is GAGVSQSPRYKVAKRGQDVALRCDPISGHVSLFWYQQALGQGPEFLTYFQNEAQLDKSGLPSDRFFAERPEGSVSTLKIQRTQQEDSAVYLCASSLGGGNEQFFGPGTRLTVL.

The genes are TRBV27 and TRBJ1-6, with D uncertain. Germline assignment: CDR1 MNHEY and CDR2 SMNVEV (reference sequence). Deletions cut 4 bases from V and 4 bases from J, with 5 bases between. This CDR3 has 13 residues. The CDR3 DNA reads TGTGCCAGCAGTTCAGGTTATAATTCACCCCTCCACTTT. Translated, it gives CASSSGYNSPLHF.

The chain has TRBV5-5 and TRBJ1-1; TRBD1 matches at 9 bases. Unmatched junction bases numbered 6, after V lost 2 bases and J lost 4 bases. The CDR3 is 15 amino acids. CDR1 SGHKS and CDR2 YYEKEE come from the germline V gene (reference sequence). The DNA for the CDR3 is TGTGCCAGCAGCTTAGGAGGGGGACAGGGCACTGAAGCTTTCTTT. This gives the protein CASSLGGGQGTEAFF.

The rearrangement links TRBV2 to TRBJ2-5; 8 positions agree with TRBD1. This CDR3 has 15 residues. Losses at the gene ends were 0 bases for V and 5 bases for J; bases not matched to a gene: 5. CDR1 and CDR2 from the germline V gene are SNHLY and FYNNEI. This CDR3 is CASSEAGRGLETQYF. The CDR3, as DNA: TGTGCCAGCAGTGAAGCGGGCAGGGGGCTTGAGACCCAGTACTTC.

This clone was seen a few times. V usage is TRBV3-1 (or the pseudogene TRBV3-2) and J usage is TRBJ2-3; 11 nucleotides line up with TRBD1. Germline V lookup: CDR1 LGHDT, CDR2 YNNKEL (reference sequence). The CDR3 extends over 18 amino acids. Trimming removed 2 bases from V and 6 bases from J; junction bases left unmatched: 13. CDR3 in amino acids: CASSQFPAGTGGPDTQYF. The CDR3 nucleotides read TGTGCCAGCAGCCAATTCCCCGCCGGGACAGGGGGACCCGATACGCAGTATTTT.

The chain has TRBV18 and TRBJ2-3; D remains ambiguous. Deletions cut 2 bases from V and 10 bases from J, with 16 bases between. This CDR3 is 14 amino acids long. Germline V lookup: CDR1 KGHSH, CDR2 LQKENI. The CDR3 protein is CASSPGSWPEAQYF. The CDR3 DNA sequence: TGTGCCAGCTCACCAGGATCCTGGCCCGAGGCGCAGTATTTT.

This chain connects TRBV18 to TRBJ1-1, with D hard to call. Trimming took 1 base from V and 6 from J, leaving 9 bases between them. The CDR3 consists of 13 residues. In germline, CDR1 is KGHSH, CDR2 LQKENI. CDR3 amino acids: CASSPQGSAEAFF. The CDR3 DNA sequence: TGTGCCAGCTCACCACAGGGTAGCGCTGAAGCTTTCTTT.

V gene TRBV10-3 combines with J gene TRBJ1-1; the D gene is possibly TRBD1 (5 bases). V was cut by 6 bases and J by 4 bases, with 12 bases left in between. The CDR3 has 13 residues. Germline CDR1 and CDR2: ENHRY and SYGVKD. The CDR3 region is CAISQGLFTEAFF. CDR3 sequence (DNA): TGTGCCATCAGCCAGGGTCTATTCACTGAAGCTTTCTTT.

The chain couples TRBV9 to TRBJ2-7; D possibly corresponds to TRBD1 (6 bases). V was trimmed by 3 bases and J by 0 bases, leaving 16 bases between them. Per the germline V gene, CDR1 is SGDLS and CDR2 is YYNGEE. There are 16 residues in the CDR3. CDR3 nucleotide sequence: TGTGCCAGCAGCGCGAGTACCGGGACATACTCCTACGAGCAGTACTTC. Protein sequence: CASSASTGTYSYEQYF. Together with reference TRBV9 and TRBJ2-7, the CDR3 gives the full variable domain: DSGVTQTPKHLITATGQRVTLRCSPRSGDLSVYWYQQSLDQGLQFLIQYYNGEERAKGNILERFSAQQFPDLHSELNLSSLELGDSALYFCASSASTGTYSYEQYFGPGTRLTVT.

This chain links TRBV6-5 with TRBJ1-3; unclear D gene. Germline V gene data show CDR1 as MNHEY and CDR2 as SVGAGI. Trimming removed 7 bases at V and 3 bases at J, with 7 bases between. This CDR3 comprises 12 residues. CDR3 DNA: TGTGCCAGCACCCTACGTGGAAACACCATATATTTT. It encodes CASTLRGNTIYF.

The V and J genes are TRBV3-1 (or the pseudogene TRBV3-2) and TRBJ2-7; unclear D gene. This CDR3 has 14 amino acids. Trimming pared 1 base from V and 0 bases from J, leaving 7 bases between. Per the germline V gene, CDR1 is LGHDT and CDR2 is YNNKEL (reference sequence). The CDR3 nucleotides read TGTGCCAGCAGCCAAGGGGCCCCCTCCTACGAGCAGTACTTC. It yields the protein CASSQGAPSYEQYF.

On this clone: Other nucleotide sequences in the sample specify the same CDR3. The CDR3 DNA reads as TGTGCCAGCAGCCAAGGAGACAGGGGGCAAGAGACCCAGTACTTC. It translates to CASSQGDRGQETQYF. The chain couples TRBV3-1 (or the pseudogene TRBV3-2) to TRBJ2-5; 9 bases fit TRBD1. The CDR3 covers 15 residues. V gave up 1 base and J gave up 2 bases; unmatched junction bases: 2. The germline V gene encodes CDR1 LGHDT and CDR2 YNNKEL (reference sequence).